Each of the 6 T cell receptor beta chains below was sequenced from the same sample in a study of cytomegalovirus exposure and HLA in healthy donors. The protocol was immunoSEQ multiplex PCR, while the TCRdb copy is restricted to in-frame clones and leaves out a portion. The sample records 90,000 to 130,000 clones, approximately 85% being singletons. Sequencing was done on a sample of PBMCs. These receptors were taken from a woman between 18 and 29 years old in good health and CMV-seronegative.

The CDR3 bases are TGCGCCAGCAGCCACTCAGAAGTACCTGATGGCTACACCTTC. Translating it yields CASSHSEVPDGYTF. The chain employs TRBV4-1 and TRBJ1-2, with D hard to call. Germline lookup yields CDR1 MGHRA and CDR2 YSYEKL. V dropped 3 bases and J dropped 6 bases, with 14 bases sitting between them. The CDR3 extends over 14 amino acids.

The chain has TRBV7-9 and TRBJ2-2; TRBD2 is a possible D gene (6 bases). Germline CDR1 reads SEHNR; CDR2 reads FQNEAQ (reference sequence). V lost 1 base and J lost 3, with 12 bases in between. The CDR3 has 16 amino acids. CDR3 sequence: CASSLVRGPDTGELFF. Written as DNA, the CDR3 is TGTGCCAGCAGCTTAGTGCGGGGACCAGACACCGGGGAGCTGTTTTTT. Complete variable domain (other parts from reference TRBV7-9 and TRBJ2-2): DTGVSQNPRHKITKRGQNVTFRCDPISEHNRLYWYRQTLGQGPEFLTYFQNEAQLEKSRLLSDRFSAERPKGSFSTLEIQRTEQGDSAMYLCASSLVRGPDTGELFFGEGSRLTVL.

V and J are TRBV6-5 and TRBJ1-1, with TRBD1 matching 9 bases. J was trimmed by 6 bases and V by 10 bases; bases with no gene match: 6. The CDR3 runs to 12 residues. Germline values: CDR1 MNHEY, CDR2 SVGAGI. The CDR3 sequence is CATGQGIAEAFF. CDR3 sequence (DNA): TGTGCCACCGGACAGGGGATCGCTGAAGCTTTCTTT.

This clone was seen only a few times. V and J are TRBV2 and TRBJ2-2, with D unclear. Germline-derived CDR1 and CDR2 are SNHLY and FYNNEI. This CDR3 has 14 amino acids. Trimming took off 4 bases at V and 5 bases at J, with 11 bases between the two ends. The CDR3 protein is CASSVVRATGELFF. DNA for the CDR3: TGTGCCAGCAGTGTTGTCCGAGCGACCGGGGAGCTGTTTTTT.

The chain is built from TRBV19 and TRBJ1-5; 7 bases agree with TRBD1. Germline V gene data show CDR1 as LNHDA and CDR2 as SQIVND (reference sequence). The CDR3 has 14 residues. Trimming took 5 bases from V and 3 from J; bases not matched to a gene: 4. As DNA, the CDR3 is TGTGCCAGTAGTGTACAGGGGAACAATCAGCCCCAGCATTTT. Its translation: CASSVQGNNQPQHF.

The chain is built from TRBV7-9 and TRBJ1-2; weak D call: TRBD1 (5 bases). V was clipped by 1 base and J by 8 bases, with 14 bases between them. The germline V gene encodes CDR1 SEHNR and CDR2 FQNEAQ (reference sequence). The CDR3 spans 14 residues. CDR3 amino acids: CASSLGGEHVGYTF. CDR3 in DNA: TGTGCCAGCAGCTTAGGGGGCGAGCATGTAGGCTACACCTTC.